The sequence of this T cell receptor (beta chain) was determined in a study of CXCR3-negative and CXCR3-positive naive CD8 T cells. Study outcomes and limitations: TRB CDR3s were more hydrophobic in CXCR3-positive than in CXCR3-negative naive cells.

Germline assignment: CDR1 SEHNR and CDR2 FQNEAQ (reference sequence). The CDR3 totals 16 residues. In regard to this clonotype: The target antigen is unknown.

5' RACE that incorporated UMI labels was used to prepare the TRB cDNA libraries. TCRdb reprocessed the 5' RACE reads, keeping one entry per CDR3 protein, no DNA. The specimen's table records 150,000 to 170,000 distinct CDR3 sequences. The chain carries TRBV7-9 and TRBJ2-7; TCRdb outputs TRBD2, but without DNA this stays unchecked. The TCR originated in a human donor in good health. Some clones in this sample may be carry-over from other donors' samples. Sequencing used naive CXCR3+ CD8+ T cells from blood. Regarding subset: CD45RO-CCR7+CD27+CD95- naive CD8+ T cells expressing CXCR3 (TNR3+). CDR3 protein: CASSPPLAGSSYEQYF.